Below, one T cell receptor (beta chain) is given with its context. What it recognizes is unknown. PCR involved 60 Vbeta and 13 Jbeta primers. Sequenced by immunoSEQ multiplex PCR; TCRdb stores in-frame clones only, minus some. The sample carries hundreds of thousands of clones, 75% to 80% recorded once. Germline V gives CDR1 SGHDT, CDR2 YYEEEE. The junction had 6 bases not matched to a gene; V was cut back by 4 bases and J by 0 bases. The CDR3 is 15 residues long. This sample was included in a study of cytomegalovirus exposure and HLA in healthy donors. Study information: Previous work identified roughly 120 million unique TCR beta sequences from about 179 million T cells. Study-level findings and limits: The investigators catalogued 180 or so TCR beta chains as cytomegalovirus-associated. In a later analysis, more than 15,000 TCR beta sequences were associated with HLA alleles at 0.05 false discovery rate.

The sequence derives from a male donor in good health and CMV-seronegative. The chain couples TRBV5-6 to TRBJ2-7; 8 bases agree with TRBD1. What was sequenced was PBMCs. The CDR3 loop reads CASSREDRDSYEQYF. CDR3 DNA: TGTGCCAGCAGCCGCGAGGACAGGGACTCCTACGAGCAGTACTTC.